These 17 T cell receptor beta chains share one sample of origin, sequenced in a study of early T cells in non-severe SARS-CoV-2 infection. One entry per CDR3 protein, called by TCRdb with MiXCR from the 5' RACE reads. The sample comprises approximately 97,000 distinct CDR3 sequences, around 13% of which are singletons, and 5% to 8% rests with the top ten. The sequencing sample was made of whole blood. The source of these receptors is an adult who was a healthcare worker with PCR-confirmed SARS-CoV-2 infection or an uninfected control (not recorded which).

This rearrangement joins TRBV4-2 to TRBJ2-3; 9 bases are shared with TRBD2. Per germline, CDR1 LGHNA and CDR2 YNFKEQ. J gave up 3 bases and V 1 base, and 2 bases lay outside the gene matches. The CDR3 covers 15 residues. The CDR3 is CASSQVSGRTDTQYF. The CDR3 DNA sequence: TGTGCCAGCAGCCAAGTGAGCGGGAGGACAGATACGCAGTATTTT.

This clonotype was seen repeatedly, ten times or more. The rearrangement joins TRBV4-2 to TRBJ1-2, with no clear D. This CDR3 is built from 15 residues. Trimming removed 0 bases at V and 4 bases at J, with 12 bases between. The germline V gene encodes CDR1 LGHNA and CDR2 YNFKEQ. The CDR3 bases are TGTGCCAGCAGCCAAGATTCTCTGACGGCCTATGGCTACACCTTC. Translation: CASSQDSLTAYGYTF.

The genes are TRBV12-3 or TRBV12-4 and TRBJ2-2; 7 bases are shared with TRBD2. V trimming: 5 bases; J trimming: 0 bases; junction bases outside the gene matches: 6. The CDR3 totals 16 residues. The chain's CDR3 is CASSPFSGPNTGELFF. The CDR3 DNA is TGTGCCAGCAGTCCCTTTAGCGGGCCGAACACCGGGGAGCTGTTTTTT.

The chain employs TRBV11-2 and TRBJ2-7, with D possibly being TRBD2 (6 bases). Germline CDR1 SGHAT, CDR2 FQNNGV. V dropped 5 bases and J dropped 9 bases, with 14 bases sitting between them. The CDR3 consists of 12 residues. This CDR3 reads CASSGGTPAQYF. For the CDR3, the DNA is TGTGCCAGCAGCGGCGGGACTCCTGCGCAGTACTTC.

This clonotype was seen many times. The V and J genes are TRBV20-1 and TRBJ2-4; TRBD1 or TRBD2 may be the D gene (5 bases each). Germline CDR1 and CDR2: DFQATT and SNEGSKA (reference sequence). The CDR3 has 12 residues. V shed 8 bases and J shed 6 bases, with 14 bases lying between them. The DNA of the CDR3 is TGCAGTTACCCGGGACCGCGAAACATTCAGTACTTC. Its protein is CSYPGPRNIQYF.

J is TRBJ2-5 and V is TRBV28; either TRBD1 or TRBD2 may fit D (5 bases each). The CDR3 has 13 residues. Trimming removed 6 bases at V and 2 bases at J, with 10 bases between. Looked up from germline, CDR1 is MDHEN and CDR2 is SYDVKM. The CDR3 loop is CASRRDRQETQYF. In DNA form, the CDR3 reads TGTGCCAGCAGAAGGGACCGTCAAGAGACCCAGTACTTC.

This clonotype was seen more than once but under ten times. The CDR3 nucleotides read TGTGCCAGCAGCGTTGGACTAGCGGGAGCAGATACGCAGTATTTT. Translated, it gives CASSVGLAGADTQYF. V usage is TRBV6-1 and J usage is TRBJ2-3; 13 bases map to TRBD2. This CDR3 has 15 residues. The germline V gene encodes CDR1 MNHNS and CDR2 SASEGT. The ends lost 6 bases at V and 4 bases at J; junction bases unmatched: 4.

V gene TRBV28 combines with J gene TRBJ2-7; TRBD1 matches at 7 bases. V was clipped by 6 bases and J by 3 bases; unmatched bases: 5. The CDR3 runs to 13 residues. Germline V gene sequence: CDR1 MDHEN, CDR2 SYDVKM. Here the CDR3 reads CASRTGQLYEQYF. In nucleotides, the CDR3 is TGTGCCAGCAGAACGGGACAGCTCTACGAGCAGTACTTC.

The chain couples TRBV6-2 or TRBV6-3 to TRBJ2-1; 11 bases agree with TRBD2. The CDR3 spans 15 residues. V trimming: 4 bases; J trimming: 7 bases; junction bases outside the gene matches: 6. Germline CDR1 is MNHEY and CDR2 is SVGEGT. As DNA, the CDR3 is TGTGCCAGCAGTTCACTAGCGGGAGATGTAAATGAGCAGTTCTTC. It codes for CASSSLAGDVNEQFF.

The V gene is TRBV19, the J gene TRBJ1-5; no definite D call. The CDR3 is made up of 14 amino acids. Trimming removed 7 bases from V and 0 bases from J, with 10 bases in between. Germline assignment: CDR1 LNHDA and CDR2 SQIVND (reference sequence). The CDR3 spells CASNVGYSNQPQHF. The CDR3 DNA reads TGTGCCAGTAATGTGGGATATAGCAATCAGCCCCAGCATTTT. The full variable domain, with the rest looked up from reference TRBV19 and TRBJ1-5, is DGGITQSPKYLFRKEGQNVTLSCEQNLNHDAMYWYRQDPGQGLRLIYYSQIVNDFQKGDIAEGYSVSREKKESFPLTVTSAQKNPTAFYLCASNVGYSNQPQHFGDGTRLSIL.

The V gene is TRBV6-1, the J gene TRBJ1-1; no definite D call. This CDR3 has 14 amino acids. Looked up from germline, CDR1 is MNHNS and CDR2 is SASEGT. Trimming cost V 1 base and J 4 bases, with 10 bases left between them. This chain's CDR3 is CASSEVGASTEAFF. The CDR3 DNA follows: TGTGCCAGCAGTGAAGTCGGCGCGAGCACTGAAGCTTTCTTT.

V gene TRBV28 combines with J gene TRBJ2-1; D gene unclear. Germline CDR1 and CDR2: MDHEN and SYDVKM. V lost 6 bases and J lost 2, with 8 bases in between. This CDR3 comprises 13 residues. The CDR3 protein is CASRTFAYNEQFF. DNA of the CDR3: TGTGCCAGCAGGACCTTTGCCTACAATGAGCAGTTCTTC.

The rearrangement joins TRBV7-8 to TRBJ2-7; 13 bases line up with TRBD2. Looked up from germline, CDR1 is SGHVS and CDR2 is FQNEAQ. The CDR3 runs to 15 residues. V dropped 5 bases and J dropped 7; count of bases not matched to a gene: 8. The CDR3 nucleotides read TGTGCCAGCAGCCCACGGACTAGCGGGGGCATAGAGCAGTACTTC. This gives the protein CASSPRTSGGIEQYF.

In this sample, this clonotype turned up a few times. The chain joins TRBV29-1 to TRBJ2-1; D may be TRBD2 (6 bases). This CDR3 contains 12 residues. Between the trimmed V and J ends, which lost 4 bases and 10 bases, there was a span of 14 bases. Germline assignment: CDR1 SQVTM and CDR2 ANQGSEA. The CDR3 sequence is CSVVETRWEQFF. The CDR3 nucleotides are TGCAGCGTTGTGGAGACTAGATGGGAGCAGTTCTTC.

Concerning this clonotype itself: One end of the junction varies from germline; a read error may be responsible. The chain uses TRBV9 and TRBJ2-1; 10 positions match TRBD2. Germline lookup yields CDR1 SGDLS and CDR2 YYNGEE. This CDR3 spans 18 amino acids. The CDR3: CASSGRWTSGYSYNEQFF. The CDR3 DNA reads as TGTGCTAGCAGCGGCCGATGGACTAGCGGTTACTCCTACAATGAGCAGTTCTTC. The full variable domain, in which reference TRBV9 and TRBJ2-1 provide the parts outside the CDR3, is DSGVTQTPKHLITATGQRVTLRCSPRSGDLSVYWYQQSLDQGLQFLIQYYNGEERAKGNILERFSAQQFPDLHSELNLSSLELGDSALYFCASSGRWTSGYSYNEQFFGPGTRLTVL.

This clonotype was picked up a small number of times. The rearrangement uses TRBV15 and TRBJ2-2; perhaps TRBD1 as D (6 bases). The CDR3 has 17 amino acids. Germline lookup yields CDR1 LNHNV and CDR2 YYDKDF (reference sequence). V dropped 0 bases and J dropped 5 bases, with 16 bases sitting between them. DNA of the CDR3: TGTGCCACCAGCAGAGACGGACAGCCAAATGTGACCGGGGAGCTGTTTTTT. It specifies CATSRDGQPNVTGELFF.

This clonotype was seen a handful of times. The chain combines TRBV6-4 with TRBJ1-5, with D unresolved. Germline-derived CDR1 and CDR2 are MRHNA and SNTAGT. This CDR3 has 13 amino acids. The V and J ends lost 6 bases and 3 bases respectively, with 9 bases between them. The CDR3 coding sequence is TGTGCCAGCAGCAAGGGATTCAATCAGCCCCAGCATTTT. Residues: CASSKGFNQPQHF.